This T cell receptor beta chain was sequenced in a study of cytomegalovirus exposure and HLA in healthy donors. This clone was counted a single time. The junction and the germline gene differ at one end; a read error may be behind it. In the PCR, 60 Vbeta and 13 Jbeta primers were used. Sequencing used immunoSEQ multiplex PCR; TCRdb keeps in-frame clones, though not all of them. The table lists 150,000 to 200,000 clones, about 80% of them singletons. Per the germline V gene, CDR1 is SEHNR and CDR2 is FQNEAQ (reference sequence). The CDR3 covers 14 residues. Sequencing used PBMCs. V gene TRBV7-9 combines with J gene TRBJ2-7; TRBD1 agrees at 9 bases. The TCR sequence derives from a woman in her 50s in good health and CMV-seropositive. The DNA for the CDR3 is TGTTCCAGCAGCGCCGACAGGGGGAGCTACGAGCAGTACTTC. Protein: CSSSADRGSYEQYF.